This TCR beta chain was sequenced in a study of blood T cells in healthy people across ages. Comments on this clonotype: Its antigen remains unknown.

V was pared by 5 bases and J by 8 bases, with 16 bases between. CDR3 length: 14 amino acids. Germline V lookup: CDR1 LGHDT, CDR2 YNNKEL (reference sequence). PCR was performed a second time for about 7 to 12 cycles using a sample-barcoded 5' primer and a J-beta primer mix. With 12 random nucleotides, a template-switch adaptor tagged each individual cDNA molecule. TCRdb processed the 5' RACE reads anew with MiXCR; each CDR3 protein has one entry. The sample records about 1.1 million distinct CDR3 sequences, around two fifths being singletons. The extraction recovered at least 6 micrograms of total RNA per sample. Study conclusions and caveats: Unknown donor CMV status possibly confounded expanded clonotype changes.

The source material was blood. This receptor was obtained from a man aged 18 to 29 in good health. This chain uses TRBV3-1 with TRBJ2-1; D tentatively fits TRBD1 or TRBD2 (5 bases each). CDR3: CASSSFGVGDEQFF. The CDR3 DNA is TGTGCCAGCAGCTCCTTCGGGGTAGGGGATGAGCAGTTCTTC.